This section outlines one T cell receptor (beta chain) sequence together with its context. Specified time point: baseline, week 1 (first vaccination visit). Treatment indicated: pre-vaccination baseline after standard-of-care therapy. Sequencing was performed with immunoSEQ multiplex PCR; in TCRdb, only in-frame clones are kept and a portion is missing. The sample consists of around 88,000 clones, over 75% of them appearing once. This specimen comes from a study of a mutant IDH1 vaccine in newly diagnosed glioma. This CDR3 is 13 amino acids long. The junction had 1 base not matched to a gene; V was cut back by 5 bases and J by 3 bases. Per the germline V gene, CDR1 is MDHEN and CDR2 is SYDVKM.

This TCR came from a man aged 35 to 55 with glioma. J is TRBJ1-5 and V is TRBV28, with TRBD1 matching over 7 bases. The material was PBMCs, obtained from a glioma patient treated with radiotherapy, temozolomide or both. The CDR3 spells CASSDRANQPQHF. In nucleotides, the CDR3 is TGTGCCAGCAGTGACAGGGCCAATCAGCCCCAGCATTTT.